This T cell receptor beta chain derives from a study of blood T cell repertoires in COVID-19. The sample holds a few counts of this clone. Additional DNA sequences in this sample encode the identical CDR3. The table came from immunoSEQ multiplex PCR; TCRdb's copy has only in-frame clones and leaves some out. The sample includes fewer than 70,000 clones, around 78% seen only once; the top ten take approximately 4.9%. Germline V gene data show CDR1 as SGDLS and CDR2 as YYNGEE. With V trimmed by 0 bases and J by 1 base, 2 bases remained unmatched. The CDR3 spans 15 residues. This sequence originates from a human donor in a cohort sampled during active COVID-19. V gene TRBV9 combines with J gene TRBJ2-3, with 7 bases lining up with TRBD2. The sequencing sample was made of peripheral blood. The CDR3 here is CASSVASGGTDTQYF. CDR3 bases: TGTGCCAGCAGCGTAGCAAGCGGGGGCACAGATACGCAGTATTTT.